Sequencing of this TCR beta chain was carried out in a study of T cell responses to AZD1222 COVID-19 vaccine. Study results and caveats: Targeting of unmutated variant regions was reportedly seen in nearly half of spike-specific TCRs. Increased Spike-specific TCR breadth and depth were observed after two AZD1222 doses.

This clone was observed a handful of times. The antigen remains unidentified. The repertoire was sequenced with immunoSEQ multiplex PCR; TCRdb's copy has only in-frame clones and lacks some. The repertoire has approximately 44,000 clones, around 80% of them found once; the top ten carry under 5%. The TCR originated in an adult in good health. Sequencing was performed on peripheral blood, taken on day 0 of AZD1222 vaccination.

CDR3 in DNA: TGTGCCAGCGGGGGAGCGGGGGGCTACAATGAGCAGTTCTTC. Translated, it gives CASGGAGGYNEQFF. The chain employs TRBV6-6 and TRBJ2-1, with TRBD2 identical over 9 bases. The V gene's germline CDR1 is MNHNY and CDR2 SVGAGI (reference sequence). Trimming removed 8 bases from V and 3 bases from J; junction bases left unmatched: 5. The CDR3 extends over 14 amino acids.